Listed below are T cell receptor beta chains from one sample, sequenced in a study of regulatory T cells in long-lasting Graves disease. Using its own MiXCR run on the multiplex PCR reads, TCRdb lists one record per CDR3 protein. There are about 460,000 distinct CDR3 sequences in the sample; 22% occur only once, and around 13% lies in the top ten. The material was peripheral blood mononuclear cells (PBMCs), obtained when the disease was refractory, from a patient treated with antithyroid drugs. Every receptor here comes from a female donor with Graves disease. Both conserved end residues are part of each CDR3. Fields, in order: D gene, V gene, clone size, J gene, CDR3 protein, CDR3 DNA. The D gene is left open where the match is weak. Part of the rows lack a size; the others show once, few, many or a class for expanded clones.

.	TRBV7-9	few	TRBJ1-2	CASSLPRETYGYTF	TGTGCCAGCAGCTTGCCCCGGGAGACTTATGGCTACACCTTC
TRBD1	TRBV12-3/TRBV12-4	many	TRBJ1-5	CASSLAETGVQPQHF	TGTGCCAGCAGTTTAGCGGAGACAGGGGTTCAGCCCCAGCATTTT
TRBD1	TRBV28	many	TRBJ1-5	CASSLSGQGDQPQHF	TGTGCCAGCAGTTTGTCGGGACAGGGAGATCAGCCCCAGCATTTT
.	TRBV7-3	many	TRBJ1-1	CASSAGPTGTEAFF	TGTGCCAGCAGCGCGGGACCGACGGGGACTGAAGCTTTCTTT
.	TRBV6-2/TRBV6-3	few	TRBJ2-7	CASSYSGYSHHEQYF	TGTGCCAGCAGTTACTCGGGGTATAGCCACCACGAGCAGTACTTC
.	TRBV29-1	few	TRBJ2-2	CSAYGKAPNTGELFF	TGCAGTGCCTACGGGAAAGCACCCAACACCGGGGAGCTGTTTTTT
.	TRBV7-9	many	TRBJ1-2	CASSFLTAANYGYTF	TGTGCCAGCAGCTTTTTAACGGCAGCTAACTATGGCTACACCTTC
.	TRBV12-3/TRBV12-4	many	TRBJ1-5	CASSLYRRGNQPQHF	TGTGCCAGCAGTTTATACCGCAGGGGCAATCAGCCCCAGCATTTT
.	TRBV18	.	TRBJ1-6	CASSPGPEGDSPLHF	TGTGCCAGCTCACCAGGTCCAGAAGGGGATTCACCCCTCCACTTT
.	TRBV6-5	.	TRBJ1-1	CASSYQGSTEAFF	TGTGCCAGCAGTTACCAGGGAAGCACTGAAGCTTTCTTT
.	TRBV2	few	TRBJ2-2	CASSEILAAGELFF	TGTGCCAGCAGTGAAATTCTGGCGGCCGGGGAGCTGTTTTTT
.	TRBV7-2	few	TRBJ1-4	CASSFVKEDNEKLFF	TGTGCCAGCAGCTTTGTAAAGGAAGATAATGAAAAACTGTTTTTT
.	TRBV20-1	.	TRBJ1-5	CSASFQDGSQPQHF	TGCAGTGCTAGTTTTCAGGATGGGAGTCAGCCCCAGCATTTT
TRBD2	TRBV6-5	.	TRBJ2-2	CASSYPAGVAGRKGGELFF	TGTGCCAGCAGTTACCCAGCCGGGGTAGCGGGAAGGAAGGGCGGGGAGCTGTTTTTT
.	TRBV4-2	few	TRBJ2-5	CASSQDWSQETQYF	TGTGCCAGCAGCCAAGATTGGTCCCAAGAGACCCAGTACTTC
.	TRBV6-1	.	TRBJ1-1	CASSNRDSGTEAFF	TGTGCCAGCAGTAACCGGGACTCTGGGACTGAAGCTTTCTTT
.	TRBV3-1	.	TRBJ2-7	CASSQDALSPTYEQYF	TGTGCCAGCAGCCAAGACGCGCTTAGTCCCACCTACGAGCAGTACTTC
.	TRBV5-1	few	TRBJ1-1	CASSVLGPLVEAFF	TGCGCCAGCAGTGTCCTGGGTCCCCTCGTAGAAGCTTTCTTT
.	TRBV28	.	TRBJ2-3	CASSLGASLDTQYF	TGTGCCAGCAGTTTAGGGGCGTCCCTGGATACGCAGTATTTT
TRBD1	TRBV20-1	.	TRBJ1-2	CSARELRFSTGSLGYGYTF	TGCAGTGCTAGAGAGCTCCGTTTTTCGACAGGGTCCTTGGGTTATGGCTACACCTTC
.	TRBV9	few	TRBJ2-5	CASNSIREGGETQYF	TGTGCCAGCAACTCGATCCGGGAAGGTGGAGAGACCCAGTACTTC
TRBD1	TRBV12-3/TRBV12-4	many	TRBJ2-7	CASSFSGTGAYEQYF	TGTGCCAGCAGTTTTAGTGGGACAGGGGCCTACGAGCAGTACTTC
.	TRBV6-2/TRBV6-3	many	TRBJ1-2	CASSYSTVTYGYTF	TGTGCCAGCAGTTACTCGACAGTGACCTATGGCTACACCTTC
.	TRBV4-1	.	TRBJ2-3	CASSQGDIFIPDTQYF	TGCGCCAGCAGCCAAGGGGACATTTTTATTCCAGATACGCAGTATTTT
.	TRBV25-1	many	TRBJ2-5	CASSEFGGTQYF	TGTGCCAGCAGTGAATTCGGAGGGACCCAGTACTTC
.	TRBV7-2	few	TRBJ2-7	CASSTQRSYEQYF	TGTGCCAGCAGCACGCAGAGGAGTTACGAGCAGTACTTC
TRBD1	TRBV12-3/TRBV12-4	many	TRBJ2-7	CASRLTGNYEQYF	TGTGCCAGCAGATTGACAGGGAACTACGAGCAGTACTTC
.	TRBV30	.	TRBJ2-7	CAGQDSYEQYF	TGTGCCGGTCAAGACAGCTACGAGCAGTACTTC
.	TRBV12-3/TRBV12-4	few	TRBJ1-6	CASSFRQALHF	TGTGCCAGCAGTTTCAGACAAGCCCTCCACTTT
.	TRBV19	many	TRBJ1-5	CASRGTVYSNQPQHF	TGTGCCAGTAGGGGGACCGTCTATAGCAATCAGCCCCAGCATTTT
.	TRBV27	.	TRBJ2-7	CASSSSRPDFYEQYF	TGTGCCAGCAGTTCTTCCAGACCTGACTTCTACGAGCAGTACTTC